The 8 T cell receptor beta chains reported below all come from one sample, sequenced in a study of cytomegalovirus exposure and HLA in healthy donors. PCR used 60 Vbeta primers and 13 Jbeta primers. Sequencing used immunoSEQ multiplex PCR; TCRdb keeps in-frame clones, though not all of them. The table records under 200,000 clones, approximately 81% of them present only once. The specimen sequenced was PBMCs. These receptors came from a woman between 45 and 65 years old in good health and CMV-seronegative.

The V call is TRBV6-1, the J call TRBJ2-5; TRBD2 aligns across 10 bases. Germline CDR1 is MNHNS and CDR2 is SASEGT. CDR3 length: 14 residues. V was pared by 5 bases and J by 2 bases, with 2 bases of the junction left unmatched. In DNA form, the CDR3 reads TGTGCCAGCAGTTTTAGCGGGGGGCAAGAGACCCAGTACTTC. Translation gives CASSFSGGQETQYF.

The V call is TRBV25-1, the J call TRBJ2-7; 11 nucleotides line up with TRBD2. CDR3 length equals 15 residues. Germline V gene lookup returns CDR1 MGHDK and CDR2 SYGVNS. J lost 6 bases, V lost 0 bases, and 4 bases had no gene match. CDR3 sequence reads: CASSEYGGLAGEQYF. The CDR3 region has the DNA TGTGCCAGCAGTGAATATGGCGGACTAGCGGGCGAGCAGTACTTC.

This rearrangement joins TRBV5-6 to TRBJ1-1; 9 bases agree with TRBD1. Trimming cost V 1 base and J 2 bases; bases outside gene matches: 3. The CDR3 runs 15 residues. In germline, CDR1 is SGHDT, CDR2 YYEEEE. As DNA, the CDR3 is TGTGCCAGCAGCTTGTGGGACAGGGTTAACACTGAAGCTTTCTTT. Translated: CASSLWDRVNTEAFF. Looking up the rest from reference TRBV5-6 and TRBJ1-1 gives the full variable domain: DAGVTQSPTHLIKTRGQQVTLRCSPKSGHDTVSWYQQALGQGPQFIFQYYEEEERQRGNFPDRFSGHQFPNYSSELNVNALLLGDSALYLCASSLWDRVNTEAFFGQGTRLTVV.

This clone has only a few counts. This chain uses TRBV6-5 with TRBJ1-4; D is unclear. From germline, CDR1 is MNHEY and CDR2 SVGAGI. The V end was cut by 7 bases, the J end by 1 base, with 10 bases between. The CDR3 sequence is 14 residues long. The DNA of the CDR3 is TGTGCCAGCACCCCGGGAGGAACTAATGAAAAACTGTTTTTT. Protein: CASTPGGTNEKLFF.

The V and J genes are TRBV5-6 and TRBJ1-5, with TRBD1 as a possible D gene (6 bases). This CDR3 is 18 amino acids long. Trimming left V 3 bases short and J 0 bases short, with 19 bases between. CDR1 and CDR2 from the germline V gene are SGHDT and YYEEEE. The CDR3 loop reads CASSSWLDSGNSNQPQHF. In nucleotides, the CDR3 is TGTGCCAGCAGCTCGTGGCTGGACAGTGGAAATAGCAATCAGCCCCAGCATTTT.

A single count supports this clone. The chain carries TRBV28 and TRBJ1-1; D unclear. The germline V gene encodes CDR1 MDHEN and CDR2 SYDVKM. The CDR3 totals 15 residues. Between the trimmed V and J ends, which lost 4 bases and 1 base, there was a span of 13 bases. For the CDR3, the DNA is TGTGCCAGCAGTTCCCCCGGCCGCGGGAACACTGAAGCTTTCTTT. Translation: CASSSPGRGNTEAFF.

The CDR3, as DNA: TGTGCCAGCAGCCTAATACTAGGGTTGAGCACAGATACGCAGTATTTT. Encoded protein: CASSLILGLSTDTQYF. The chain carries TRBV14 and TRBJ2-3; possible D gene TRBD2, 5 bases. This CDR3 contains 16 residues. V was shortened by 4 bases and J by 0 bases, with 14 bases between the two germline ends. Germline CDR1 reads SGHDN; CDR2 reads FVKESK.

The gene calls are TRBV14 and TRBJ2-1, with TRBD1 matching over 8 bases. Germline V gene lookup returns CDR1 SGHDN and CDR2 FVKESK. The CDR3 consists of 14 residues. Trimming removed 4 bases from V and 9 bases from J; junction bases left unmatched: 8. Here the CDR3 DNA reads TGTGCCAGCAGCCTAATCGTCGGGACAGGTGAGCAGTTCTTC. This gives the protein CASSLIVGTGEQFF.